Presented here are 25 T cell receptor beta chains from one specimen sequenced in a study of blood T cell repertoires in COVID-19. Sequenced by immunoSEQ multiplex PCR; TCRdb stores in-frame clones only, minus some. The sample yields about 100,000 clones, almost 80% seen once. Sequenced material: peripheral blood. The receptors shown here come from a man in his 70s with active or convalescent COVID-19.

The chain links TRBV18 to TRBJ2-4; 11 bases align to TRBD2. Looked up from germline, CDR1 is KGHSH and CDR2 is LQKENI. With 4 bases clipped from V and 0 bases from J, the junction kept 2 bases outside the gene matches. This CDR3 has 16 residues. The CDR3 region is CASSLTSGVAKNIQYF. CDR3 bases: TGTGCCAGCTCACTGACTAGCGGGGTAGCCAAAAACATTCAGTACTTC.

This chain connects TRBV30 to TRBJ2-3; 8 bases agree with TRBD2. Germline assignment: CDR1 GTSNPN and CDR2 SVGIG (reference sequence). V shed 0 bases, J shed 0 bases, and the junction held 5 bases outside the gene matches. The CDR3 has 16 amino acids. The CDR3 DNA follows: TGTGCCTGGAGTGTACTTGCGGGGGGTAGCACAGATACGCAGTATTTT. Protein product: CAWSVLAGGSTDTQYF.

A single count supports this clone. This chain uses TRBV7-2 with TRBJ1-2; D ambiguous. The CDR3 spans 16 residues. V was pared by 3 bases and J by 6 bases, with 20 bases between. Germline V gene data show CDR1 as SGHTA and CDR2 as FQGNSA. This chain's CDR3 is CASSFYLLSTTDGYTF. The CDR3, as DNA: TGTGCCAGCAGCTTCTACCTACTCTCAACCACCGATGGCTACACCTTC.

This clone was found a few times. The V call is TRBV9, the J call TRBJ2-2; tentatively, D is TRBD1 (5 bases). Germline-derived CDR1 and CDR2 are SGDLS and YYNGEE. Between the trimmed V and J ends, which lost 4 bases and 3 bases, there was a span of 13 bases. The CDR3 runs 15 residues. The CDR3 here is CASSFPGRDTGELFF. DNA for the CDR3: TGTGCCAGCAGCTTCCCTGGCAGGGACACCGGGGAGCTGTTTTTT.

The rearrangement joins TRBV3-1 (or the pseudogene TRBV3-2) to TRBJ2-2; D remains unclear. Germline V gene sequence: CDR1 LGHDT, CDR2 YNNKEL (reference sequence). V dropped 10 bases and J dropped 4 bases, with 10 bases sitting between them. The CDR3 has 12 residues. CDR3 region: CATSVATGELFF. Here the CDR3 DNA reads TGTGCCACCTCAGTTGCCACCGGGGAGCTGTTTTTT.

The chain recombines TRBV10-3 with TRBJ1-6, with a possible D match to TRBD1 (6 bases). The germline V gene has CDR1 ENHRY and CDR2 SYGVKD. Trimming removed 0 bases at V and 8 bases at J, with 14 bases between. The CDR3 is 16 residues long. For the CDR3, the DNA is TGTGCCATCAGTGAGTCGACAGGAAGGGGGTATTCACCCCTCCACTTT. Encoded protein: CAISESTGRGYSPLHF.

V and J are TRBV30 and TRBJ2-3, with D perhaps TRBD2 (6 bases). CDR3 length: 15 amino acids. Germline values: CDR1 GTSNPN, CDR2 SVGIG (reference sequence). Trimming pared 0 bases from V and 4 bases from J, leaving 14 bases between. CDR3 nucleotide sequence: TGTGCCTGGAGTGTAGCCGGGGGTGGGGCAGATACGCAGTATTTT. It codes for CAWSVAGGGADTQYF.

The chain uses TRBV19 and TRBJ1-1; D is unresolved. V was clipped by 6 bases and J by 2 bases, with 4 bases between them. CDR1 and CDR2 from the germline V gene are LNHDA and SQIVND (reference sequence). The CDR3 has 11 amino acids. The CDR3 is CASSRNTEAFF. CDR3 DNA sequence: TGTGCCAGTAGCAGAAACACTGAAGCTTTCTTT.

The chain couples TRBV7-2 to TRBJ2-1; D is unresolved. The CDR3 length is 14 residues. Germline values: CDR1 SGHTA, CDR2 FQGNSA. Trimming cost V 3 bases and J 5 bases, with 11 bases left between them. The chain's CDR3 is CASSFTRVNNEQFF. The CDR3 bases are TGTGCCAGCAGCTTTACCCGGGTAAACAATGAGCAGTTCTTC.

The chain recombines TRBV27 with TRBJ2-1, with 7 nucleotides matching TRBD1. The germline gives CDR1 MNHEY, CDR2 SMNVEV (reference sequence). The junction had 1 base not matched to a gene; V was cut back by 2 bases and J by 0 bases. This CDR3 has 15 amino acids. The CDR3 DNA reads TGTGCCAGCAGTTTAGGGGACAGCTCCTACAATGAGCAGTTCTTC. Protein sequence: CASSLGDSSYNEQFF.

The chain is built from TRBV19 and TRBJ2-7; TRBD2 matches at 8 bases. CDR1 is LNHDA and CDR2 is SQIVND in the germline V gene (reference sequence). V lost 6 bases and J lost 6; bases outside the gene matches: 13. This CDR3 spans 15 amino acids. The CDR3 sequence: CASSGGRKGRGEQYF. Here the CDR3 DNA reads TGTGCCAGTAGCGGCGGGAGGAAAGGACGCGGCGAGCAGTACTTC. Filled out from reference TRBV19 and TRBJ2-7, the complete variable domain reads DGGITQSPKYLFRKEGQNVTLSCEQNLNHDAMYWYRQDPGQGLRLIYYSQIVNDFQKGDIAEGYSVSREKKESFPLTVTSAQKNPTAFYLCASSGGRKGRGEQYFGPGTRLTVT.

This clone was seen only a few times. The chain recombines TRBV4-3 with TRBJ2-7; possible D gene TRBD1, 5 bases. CDR1 and CDR2 (germline): LGHNA, YSLEER. There are 12 residues in the CDR3. The ends were cut back, 3 bases at V and 6 bases at J, with 9 bases in the middle. The CDR3 nucleotides read TGCGCCAGCAGCCACTGGGGCGGCGAGCAGTACTTC. Protein sequence: CASSHWGGEQYF.

V usage is TRBV20-1 and J usage is TRBJ1-4, with D perhaps TRBD1 (6 bases). Trimming pared 3 bases from V and 0 bases from J, leaving 14 bases between. CDR1 DFQATT and CDR2 SNEGSKA come from the germline V gene (reference sequence). The CDR3 contains 16 residues. CDR3 residues: CSASKGDFATNEKLFF. The CDR3 DNA follows: TGCAGTGCTAGTAAGGGGGATTTTGCAACTAATGAAAAACTGTTTTTT.

The chain combines TRBV6-1 with TRBJ2-7; D not resolved. Between the trimmed V and J ends, which lost 3 bases and 0 bases, there was a span of 9 bases. The CDR3 is 14 amino acids. Germline CDR1 is MNHNS and CDR2 is SASEGT. This CDR3 reads CASSDRWSSYEQYF. CDR3 sequence (DNA): TGTGCCAGCAGTGATAGGTGGAGCTCCTACGAGCAGTACTTC.

The chain carries TRBV27 and TRBJ2-1; 8 bases match TRBD2. Trimming at V came to 0 bases and at J to 7 bases, leaving 8 bases not matched to a gene. Germline-derived CDR1 and CDR2 are MNHEY and SMNVEV (reference sequence). This CDR3 is built from 16 residues. CDR3 bases: TGTGCCAGCAGTTTATCAGAGCTAGCGGGCGTTAATGAGCAGTTCTTC. Translated: CASSLSELAGVNEQFF.

The V call is TRBV19, the J call TRBJ2-5; a weak D match, TRBD2 (5 bases). Germline assignment: CDR1 LNHDA and CDR2 SQIVND (reference sequence). The CDR3 runs to 14 residues. Trimming removed 5 bases from V and 4 bases from J, with 14 bases in between. CDR3 nucleotide sequence: TGTGCCAGTAGTCTGGCTAGCATTGGAGAGACCCAGTACTTC. This codes for CASSLASIGETQYF.

This chain joins TRBV5-5 and TRBJ2-2, with D tentatively TRBD1 (7 bases). The CDR3 is 15 amino acids. The V end was cut by 2 bases, the J end by 6 bases, with 14 bases between. The germline V gene has CDR1 SGHKS and CDR2 YYEKEE (reference sequence). This CDR3 is CASSFGRQGPGELFF. CDR3 in DNA: TGTGCCAGCAGCTTCGGGAGACAGGGACCCGGGGAGCTGTTTTTT.

The chain carries TRBV27 and TRBJ1-1, with TRBD1 matching over 12 bases. The ends lost 4 bases at V and 10 bases at J; junction bases unmatched: 16. This CDR3 region has 17 residues. Germline values: CDR1 MNHEY, CDR2 SMNVEV (reference sequence). The CDR3 region has the DNA TGTGCCAGCAGTTCCTTGCTTTGGGGACAGGGGGCTGGGATAGCTTTCTTT. Protein sequence: CASSSLLWGQGAGIAFF.

The chain combines TRBV9 with TRBJ2-7, with 8 bases that match TRBD1. Trimming cost V 0 bases and J 2 bases; bases outside gene matches: 1. Germline V gene lookup returns CDR1 SGDLS and CDR2 YYNGEE. The CDR3 sequence is 14 residues long. CDR3 DNA sequence: TGTGCCAGCAGCGTAGGGGACAGGACCTACGAGCAGTACTTC. It codes for CASSVGDRTYEQYF.

The rearrangement joins TRBV19 to TRBJ1-5; perhaps TRBD1 as D (6 bases). Germline V gene data show CDR1 as LNHDA and CDR2 as SQIVND (reference sequence). The CDR3 consists of 15 residues. The V end lost 1 base, the J end lost 7 bases, and 14 bases lay between the germline ends. DNA of the CDR3: TGTGCCAGTAGTATAGGGACAGCTGTGATGCAGCCCCAGCATTTT. Its translation: CASSIGTAVMQPQHF.

The chain recombines TRBV19 with TRBJ1-1, with 7 bases that match TRBD1. In germline, CDR1 is LNHDA, CDR2 SQIVND (reference sequence). V shed 6 bases, J shed 4 bases, and the junction held 11 bases outside the gene matches. The CDR3 is 15 residues long. CDR3 protein: CASRSATGLGTEAFF. The CDR3 DNA sequence: TGTGCCAGTAGATCGGCGACAGGGCTGGGCACTGAAGCTTTCTTT.

This clone occurred a few times. The chain combines TRBV11-2 with TRBJ2-7; tentative D call: TRBD1 (6 bases). Trimming cost V 5 bases and J 3 bases, with 14 bases left between them. This CDR3 contains 14 residues. Germline CDR1 reads SGHAT; CDR2 reads FQNNGV. The CDR3 bases are TGTGCCAGCAGCCCGACAGGAGCAAACTACGAGCAGTACTTC. This codes for CASSPTGANYEQYF.

This chain uses TRBV5-4 with TRBJ2-2; the match to TRBD2 covers 7 bases. Trimming took 4 bases from V and 7 from J; bases not matched to a gene: 7. Germline V gene data show CDR1 as SGHNT and CDR2 as YYREEE (reference sequence). This CDR3 comprises 14 residues. CDR3 nucleotide sequence: TGTGCCAGCAGCCGTAGCGGGCCGGGCGGGGAGCTGTTTTTT. Residues: CASSRSGPGGELFF. The full variable domain, rest sourced from reference TRBV5-4 and TRBJ2-2, is ETGVTQSPTHLIKTRGQQVTLRCSSQSGHNTVSWYQQALGQGPQFIFQYYREEENGRGNFPPRFSGLQFPNYSSELNVNALELDDSALYLCASSRSGPGGELFFGEGSRLTVL.

The J gene is TRBJ2-3, the V gene TRBV6-5, with 7 bases lining up with TRBD2. Losses at the gene ends were 6 bases for V and 4 bases for J; bases not matched to a gene: 10. This CDR3 region has 15 residues. CDR1 is MNHEY, CDR2 SVGAGI, per germline. DNA of the CDR3: TGTGCCAGCAGCCTACCGGCGGGAGCCGCAGATACGCAGTATTTT. Its protein is CASSLPAGAADTQYF.

This chain uses TRBV5-4 with TRBJ2-1, with D possibly being TRBD2 (6 bases). Germline assignment: CDR1 SGHNT and CDR2 YYREEE (reference sequence). The germline V and J ends were trimmed by 5 bases and 8 bases, with 8 bases remaining between them. The CDR3 has 11 amino acids. This CDR3 reads CASRWGDEQFF. In nucleotides, the CDR3 is TGTGCCAGCAGATGGGGGGATGAGCAGTTCTTC.